This record looks at one TCR beta chain sequence and its context. The antigen is unknown. This entry is derived from a study of OX40 agonist ivuxolimab in advanced cancers. Overall study findings and caveats: Some of the nonresponding patients also showed low levels of normalized T-cell clonal expansion.

Trimming removed 4 bases from V and 4 bases from J, with 11 bases in between. The CDR3 totals 14 residues. Germline V gene sequence: CDR1 SGHRS, CDR2 YFSETQ. TCRdb keeps only in-frame clones here, not all; method: immunoSEQ multiplex PCR. Counted here are under 85,000 clones, around 90% occurring once; the ten biggest clones make up around 0.45%. The sample consisted of CD4+ or CD8+ T cells sorted from blood, taken in a trial of the OX40 agonist ivuxolimab. This sequence originates from an adult with an advanced solid tumor such as melanoma, head and neck, liver or kidney cancer. This chain links TRBV5-1 with TRBJ2-2, with a possible D match to TRBD1 (6 bases). Here the CDR3 DNA reads TGCGCCAGCAGCCAGGGACAAGCCACCGGGGAGCTGTTTTTT. Its translation: CASSQGQATGELFF.